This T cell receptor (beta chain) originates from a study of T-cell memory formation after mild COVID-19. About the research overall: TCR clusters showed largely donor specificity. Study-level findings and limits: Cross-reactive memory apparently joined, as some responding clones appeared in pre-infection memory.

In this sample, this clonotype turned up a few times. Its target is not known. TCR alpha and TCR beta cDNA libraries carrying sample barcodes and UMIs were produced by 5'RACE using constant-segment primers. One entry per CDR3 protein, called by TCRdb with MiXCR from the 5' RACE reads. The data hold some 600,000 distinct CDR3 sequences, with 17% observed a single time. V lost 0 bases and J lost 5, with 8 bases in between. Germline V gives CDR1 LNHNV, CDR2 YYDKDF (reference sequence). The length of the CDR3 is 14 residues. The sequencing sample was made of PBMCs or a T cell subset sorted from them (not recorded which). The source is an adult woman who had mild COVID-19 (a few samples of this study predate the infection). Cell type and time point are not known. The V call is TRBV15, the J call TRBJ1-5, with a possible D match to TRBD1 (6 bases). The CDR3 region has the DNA TGTGCCACCAGCAGAGATACAGGGTATCAGCCCCAGCATTTT. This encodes CATSRDTGYQPQHF.